The 17 T cell receptor beta chains below were found in one sample sequenced in a study of blood T cell repertoires in COVID-19. TCRdb keeps only in-frame clones here, not all; method: immunoSEQ multiplex PCR. The profile covers roughly 70,000 clones, with around 74% appearing a single time and about 16% taken by the ten largest. Source material: peripheral blood. These TCRs come from a man aged 60-69 years with COVID-19, enrolled during active disease.

The J gene is TRBJ2-1, the V gene TRBV12-3 or TRBV12-4; TRBD2 might be the D (6 bases). The CDR3 loop spans 13 amino acids. V gave up 9 bases and J gave up 6 bases, with 15 bases separating them. CDR3 DNA: TGTGCCAGTTCCCTAAGGAGGGGCAATGAGCAGTTCTTC. Amino acid sequence: CASSLRRGNEQFF.

The rearrangement uses TRBV3-1 (or the pseudogene TRBV3-2) and TRBJ2-7; the match to TRBD2 covers 12 bases. Germline V CDR1 and CDR2: LGHDT, YNNKEL (reference sequence). Trimming cost V 3 bases and J 7 bases; bases outside gene matches: 4. This CDR3 spans 14 amino acids. The CDR3 DNA is TGTGCCAGCAGCCAGACTAGCGGGAGTGATGAGCAGTACTTC. Translating it yields CASSQTSGSDEQYF.

On this clone itself: One junction end disagrees with the germline gene, perhaps due to a read error. This chain uses TRBV12-3 or TRBV12-4 with TRBJ2-7; 7 nucleotides align to TRBD1. The CDR3 is made up of 12 amino acids. CDR3 region: CASSSRQGGMHF. CDR3 in DNA: TGTGCCAGCAGTTCCCGACAGGGTGGGATGCACTTC.

This chain connects TRBV2 to TRBJ2-3; 11 positions agree with TRBD2. CDR3 length equals 16 residues. The germline V gene encodes CDR1 SNHLY and CDR2 FYNNEI. V lost 8 bases, J lost 1 base, and 8 bases stayed unmatched. CDR3 in amino acids: CASRVAGGRGTDTQYF. In DNA form, the CDR3 reads TGTGCCAGCCGAGTAGCGGGGGGGCGAGGCACAGATACGCAGTATTTT. Drawing the rest from reference TRBV2 and TRBJ2-3, the complete variable domain is EPEVTQTPSHQVTQMGQEVILRCVPISNHLYFYWYRQILGQKVEFLVSFYNNEISEKSEIFDDQFSVERPDGSNFTLKIRSTKLEDSAMYFCASRVAGGRGTDTQYFGPGTRLTVL.

V gene TRBV9 combines with J gene TRBJ2-5; 14 positions agree with TRBD2. V was pared by 4 bases and J by 5 bases, with 7 bases of the junction left unmatched. Germline CDR1 reads SGDLS; CDR2 reads YYNGEE. The CDR3 has 16 amino acids. In nucleotides, the CDR3 is TGTGCCAGCAGCCCCGGGACTAGCGGGAGTGGGGAGACCCAGTACTTC. Its protein is CASSPGTSGSGETQYF.

This chain links TRBV5-1 with TRBJ1-1; D is undetermined. This CDR3 has 13 amino acids. V shed 4 bases and J shed 0 bases, with 7 bases lying between them. CDR1 SGHRS and CDR2 YFSETQ come from the germline V gene. The CDR3 sequence is CASSPPVNTEAFF. Written as DNA, the CDR3 is TGCGCCAGCAGCCCCCCGGTGAACACTGAAGCTTTCTTT.

This clone was detected once. This chain connects TRBV5-5 to TRBJ2-3, with TRBD2 as a possible D gene (6 bases). V was shortened by 2 bases and J by 2 bases, with 12 bases between the two germline ends. This CDR3 has 15 amino acids. In germline, CDR1 is SGHKS, CDR2 YYEKEE (reference sequence). Here the CDR3 DNA reads TGTGCCAGCAGCTTCCGGGACTGGGACACAGATACGCAGTATTTT. It yields the protein CASSFRDWDTDTQYF. The variable domain in full, with the rest retrieved from reference TRBV5-5 and TRBJ2-3, is DAGVTQSPTHLIKTRGQQVTLRCSPISGHKSVSWYQQVLGQGPQFIFQYYEKEERGRGNFPDRFSARQFPNYSSELNVNALLLGDSALYLCASSFRDWDTDTQYFGPGTRLTVL.

The V call is TRBV30, the J call TRBJ1-3, with a tentative D call TRBD1 (6 bases). Per the germline V gene, CDR1 is GTSNPN and CDR2 is SVGIG (reference sequence). Trimming took off 3 bases at V and 3 bases at J, with 15 bases between the two ends. The CDR3 has 15 amino acids. CDR3 amino acids: CAWSRLTGGGNTIYF. CDR3 DNA sequence: TGTGCCTGGAGCCGCCTGACAGGTGGTGGAAACACCATATATTTT. Combining the CDR3 with reference TRBV30 and TRBJ1-3 gives the whole variable domain SQTIHQWPATLVQPVGSPLSLECTVEGTSNPNLYWYRQAAGRGLQLLFYSVGIGQISSEVPQNLSASRPQDRQFILSSKKLLLSDSGFYLCAWSRLTGGGNTIYFGEGSWLTVV.

A remark on this clone: The junction and the germline gene differ at one end; a read error may be behind it. The chain couples TRBV6-6 to TRBJ1-6; 7 nucleotides align to TRBD1. The CDR3 contains 14 residues. Germline values: CDR1 MNHNY, CDR2 SVGAGI (reference sequence). Here the CDR3 reads CASRAGGFASPLHF. The CDR3 region has the DNA TGTGCTAGCAGGGCAGGGGGATTTGCTTCACCCCTCCACTTT.

This clone appeared once. The chain carries TRBV5-6 and TRBJ2-5; 12 bases agree with TRBD1. The CDR3 is 15 residues long. CDR1 and CDR2 from the germline V gene are SGHDT and YYEEEE. Losses at the gene ends were 4 bases for V and 1 base for J; bases not matched to a gene: 2. The CDR3 coding sequence is TGTGCCAGCAGCCGGGACAGGGGGCGCCAAGAGACCCAGTACTTC. Encoded protein: CASSRDRGRQETQYF.

The gene calls are TRBV3-1 (or the pseudogene TRBV3-2) and TRBJ2-5; D remains ambiguous. CDR3 length: 12 amino acids. Trimming removed 3 bases at V and 6 bases at J, with 8 bases between. CDR1 and CDR2 (germline): LGHDT, YNNKEL (reference sequence). CDR3 in DNA: TGTGCCAGCAGCCACCCTAGGAAGACCCAGTACTTC. Its protein is CASSHPRKTQYF.

This clone occurred a few times. The chain recombines TRBV30 with TRBJ2-2; D call uncertain. There are 13 residues in the CDR3. Germline V gene data show CDR1 as GTSNPN and CDR2 as SVGIG (reference sequence). V lost 0 bases and J lost 3, with 5 bases in between. This CDR3 is CAWSVQYTGELFF. The CDR3 DNA is TGTGCCTGGAGTGTACAATACACCGGGGAGCTGTTTTTT.

The genes are TRBV19 and TRBJ2-5; a weak D match, TRBD2 (6 bases). V shed 4 bases and J shed 5 bases, with 23 bases lying between them. The CDR3 consists of 17 residues. Germline V gives CDR1 LNHDA, CDR2 SQIVND (reference sequence). The CDR3 bases are TGTGCCAGTAGTAACGGGGGACGGAGGTTTGGGTCGGAGACCCAGTACTTC. Its translation is CASSNGGRRFGSETQYF. The full variable domain, its missing parts supplied by reference TRBV19 and TRBJ2-5, is DGGITQSPKYLFRKEGQNVTLSCEQNLNHDAMYWYRQDPGQGLRLIYYSQIVNDFQKGDIAEGYSVSREKKESFPLTVTSAQKNPTAFYLCASSNGGRRFGSETQYFGPGTRLLVL.

This chain connects TRBV5-4 to TRBJ2-5; 7 nucleotides line up with TRBD1. This CDR3 has 14 residues. Germline CDR1 SGHNT, CDR2 YYREEE (reference sequence). Losses at the gene ends were 2 bases for V and 3 bases for J; bases not matched to a gene: 4. CDR3 in DNA: TGTGCCAGCAGCTTTACCGGGACAGAAGAGACCCAGTACTTC. Encoded protein: CASSFTGTEETQYF.

CDR3 coding DNA: TGTGCCAGCGGGACAGGGGAACAGCCCCAGCATTTT. Residues: CASGTGEQPQHF. The rearrangement uses TRBV2 and TRBJ1-5; 10 bases are a match to TRBD1. The CDR3 spans 12 residues. With 8 bases clipped from V and 7 bases from J, the junction kept 2 bases outside the gene matches. From germline, CDR1 is SNHLY and CDR2 FYNNEI. Using reference TRBV2 and TRBJ1-5 for the parts outside the CDR3, the full variable domain is EPEVTQTPSHQVTQMGQEVILRCVPISNHLYFYWYRQILGQKVEFLVSFYNNEISEKSEIFDDQFSVERPDGSNFTLKIRSTKLEDSAMYFCASGTGEQPQHFGDGTRLSIL.

The chain has TRBV5-1 and TRBJ2-3; possibly TRBD1 for D (5 bases). The CDR3 is 16 amino acids. V was cut by 6 bases and J by 0 bases, with 17 bases left in between. Germline values: CDR1 SGHRS, CDR2 YFSETQ. The CDR3 region is CASTQGSATSTDTQYF. Written as DNA, the CDR3 is TGCGCCAGCACTCAGGGCAGTGCAACTAGCACAGATACGCAGTATTTT.

The gene calls are TRBV19 and TRBJ1-6; no clear D gene. In germline, CDR1 is LNHDA, CDR2 SQIVND (reference sequence). With 6 bases removed from V and 8 bases from J, the gap between germline ends came to 14 bases. This CDR3 region has 14 residues. The CDR3 is CASSAWTSDSPLHF. The CDR3 nucleotides are TGTGCCAGTAGCGCTTGGACTTCTGATTCACCCCTCCACTTT.